The 25 T cell receptor beta chains below come from one sample, sequenced in a study of blood T cell repertoires in COVID-19. Assay: immunoSEQ multiplex PCR; the TCRdb copy retains only in-frame clones and omits some. The table shows tens of thousands of clones, with approximately 84% occurring only once. Sequenced: peripheral blood. Every receptor here comes from a man aged 80 or over in a cohort sampled during active COVID-19.

This clone was counted a few times. The chain uses TRBV7-2 and TRBJ2-7; 11 nucleotides align to TRBD2. The CDR3 has 16 amino acids. Germline V gene lookup returns CDR1 SGHTA and CDR2 FQGNSA. V shed 6 bases, J shed 4 bases, and the junction held 11 bases outside the gene matches. CDR3 sequence (DNA): TGTGCCAGCAGTCTAGACGAGACTAGCGGGATATACGAGCAGTACTTC. Translated, it gives CASSLDETSGIYEQYF.

The chain carries TRBV4-1 and TRBJ2-5, with TRBD2 matching over 9 bases. After removal of 2 bases from V and 5 bases from J, the junction contained 6 bases not matched to a gene. Per germline, CDR1 MGHRA and CDR2 YSYEKL. The CDR3 has 15 residues. The chain's CDR3 is CASSQTNSGGETQYF. In DNA form, the CDR3 reads TGCGCCAGCAGCCAAACAAATAGCGGGGGTGAGACCCAGTACTTC.

This clone has a single count. The chain uses TRBV11-3 and TRBJ2-3, with TRBD2 matching over 7 bases. The CDR3 consists of 16 residues. Germline lookup yields CDR1 SGHNT and CDR2 YENEEA. After removal of 1 base from V and 4 bases from J, the junction contained 8 bases not matched to a gene. CDR3 nucleotide sequence: TGTGCCAGCAGCTTAGTCGGCGGGAGCGGGGCAGATACGCAGTATTTT. This sequence encodes CASSLVGGSGADTQYF.

This clone is a singleton in its sample. The J gene is TRBJ2-7, the V gene TRBV23-1; the D gene is possibly TRBD1 (6 bases). TRBV23-1 is assigned to the ORF class and has an uncertain function. The V and J ends lost 0 bases and 4 bases respectively, with 22 bases between them. This CDR3 has 18 residues. CDR3 residues: CASSQSSEYRVVGYEQYF. In DNA form, the CDR3 reads TGCGCCAGCAGTCAATCGTCTGAATACAGGGTAGTCGGTTACGAGCAGTACTTC.

The rearrangement uses TRBV4-3 and TRBJ2-7; 8 positions match TRBD1. This CDR3 contains 15 residues. Per the germline V gene, CDR1 is LGHNA and CDR2 is YSLEER. With 4 bases clipped from V and 0 bases from J, the junction kept 5 bases outside the gene matches. In nucleotides, the CDR3 is TGCGCCAGCAGCCGGAAGGACAGGGCCTCCTACGAGCAGTACTTC. It translates to CASSRKDRASYEQYF.

This clone was seen just once. The gene calls are TRBV6-5 and TRBJ2-1, with 10 bases that match TRBD2. Germline CDR1 is MNHEY and CDR2 is SVGAGI. The trim removed 2 bases at V and 10 bases at J, leaving 8 bases unmatched. The CDR3 runs to 15 residues. Here the CDR3 DNA reads TGTGCCAGCAGTTACAGAGCGGGAGGGGGATCGGAGCAGTTCTTC. Protein: CASSYRAGGGSEQFF.

This chain connects TRBV19 to TRBJ1-2, with 9 positions matching TRBD1. The junction had 10 bases not matched to a gene; V was cut back by 4 bases and J by 4 bases. In germline, CDR1 is LNHDA, CDR2 SQIVND (reference sequence). This CDR3 spans 16 amino acids. CDR3 loop: CASSTAQTGGGYGYTF. DNA for the CDR3: TGTGCCAGTAGTACAGCTCAAACAGGGGGCGGCTATGGCTACACCTTC. The entire variable domain, with the rest obtained from reference TRBV19 and TRBJ1-2, is as follows: DGGITQSPKYLFRKEGQNVTLSCEQNLNHDAMYWYRQDPGQGLRLIYYSQIVNDFQKGDIAEGYSVSREKKESFPLTVTSAQKNPTAFYLCASSTAQTGGGYGYTFGSGTRLTVV.

The chain joins TRBV4-2 to TRBJ2-7; 8 nucleotides agree with TRBD2. The germline gives CDR1 LGHNA, CDR2 YNFKEQ. This CDR3 is built from 16 residues. V shed 0 bases, J shed 2 bases, and the junction held 6 bases outside the gene matches. The DNA for the CDR3 is TGTGCCAGCAGCCAAGATACTAGCGGTATTCCCTACGAGCAGTACTTC. It translates to CASSQDTSGIPYEQYF.

This clone was seen a few times. The chain couples TRBV10-2 to TRBJ2-7, with 8 bases lining up with TRBD1. Germline V CDR1 and CDR2: WSHSY, SAAADI. Trimming took 4 bases from V and 3 from J; bases not matched to a gene: 2. The CDR3 runs to 13 residues. Here the CDR3 reads CASSGQGHYEQYF. In DNA form, the CDR3 reads TGCGCCAGCAGTGGACAGGGGCACTACGAGCAGTACTTC.

CDR3 in amino acids: CASSRDRGGQPQHF. The CDR3 region has the DNA TGTGCCAGCAGCCGAGACAGGGGCGGGCAGCCCCAGCATTTT. This chain joins TRBV7-6 and TRBJ1-5, with TRBD1 matching over 8 bases. The CDR3 covers 14 residues. Losses at the gene ends were 5 bases for V and 7 bases for J; bases not matched to a gene: 7. Germline values: CDR1 SGHVS, CDR2 FNYEAQ.

This sequence joins TRBV9 and TRBJ2-2, with 10 nucleotides matching TRBD2. The CDR3 spans 16 residues. The germline gives CDR1 SGDLS, CDR2 YYNGEE. V was clipped by 3 bases and J by 7 bases; unmatched bases: 9. The CDR3: CASSGERGGRGGELFF. The CDR3 region has the DNA TGTGCCAGCAGCGGGGAGCGGGGGGGCAGAGGCGGGGAGCTGTTTTTT.

The J gene is TRBJ2-4, the V gene TRBV6-5, with 8 positions matching TRBD1. CDR1 is MNHEY and CDR2 is SVGAGI in the germline V gene. Unmatched junction bases numbered 7, after V lost 10 bases and J lost 5 bases. The CDR3 has 13 residues. The chain's CDR3 is CATSRGPENIQYF. In nucleotides, the CDR3 is TGTGCCACCTCCAGGGGGCCCGAAAACATTCAGTACTTC.

The rearrangement uses TRBV27 and TRBJ2-3, with a tentative D call TRBD1 (5 bases). CDR1 and CDR2 (germline): MNHEY, SMNVEV (reference sequence). V was cut by 9 bases and J by 0 bases, with 13 bases left in between. The CDR3 spans 14 residues. The CDR3 nucleotides read TGTGCCAGTCGAACAGGAATTAGCACAGATACGCAGTATTTT. Translating gives CASRTGISTDTQYF.

V is TRBV3-1 (or the pseudogene TRBV3-2) and J is TRBJ2-1; 10 bases line up with TRBD1. Germline trimming cut 5 bases from V and 7 bases from J; bases unmatched to any gene: 11. Germline loops: CDR1 LGHDT, CDR2 YNNKEL (reference sequence). This CDR3 contains 16 residues. The CDR3 sequence: CASSYAPRTGGNEQFF. As DNA, the CDR3 is TGTGCCAGCAGCTACGCCCCCCGGACAGGGGGGAATGAGCAGTTCTTC.

Here the CDR3 DNA reads TGTGCCAGCAGCGTAAGGGGGTCTAGTGAAAAACTGTTTTTT. It is translated as CASSVRGSSEKLFF. This chain connects TRBV9 to TRBJ1-4, with D tentatively TRBD1 (6 bases). Trimming left V 1 base short and J 7 bases short, with 11 bases between. The CDR3 consists of 14 residues. Germline CDR1 reads SGDLS; CDR2 reads YYNGEE.

In this sample, this clone turned up once. This chain joins TRBV19 and TRBJ2-7; D is uncertain. Germline V gives CDR1 LNHDA, CDR2 SQIVND (reference sequence). The CDR3 consists of 15 residues. V gave up 1 base and J gave up 5 bases, with 15 bases separating them. CDR3 in DNA: TGTGCCAGTAGTATAGCGGCAGCCCCTAGAGACGAGCAGTACTTC. Translated, it gives CASSIAAAPRDEQYF.

Only one count was recorded for this clone. This sequence joins TRBV7-3 and TRBJ1-1, with 7 nucleotides matching TRBD1. Germline V gives CDR1 SGHTA, CDR2 FQGTGA. This CDR3 is built from 14 residues. The trim removed 5 bases at V and 1 base at J, leaving 4 bases unmatched. The CDR3 loop reads CASSEGTANTEAFF. The CDR3 bases are TGTGCCAGCAGCGAAGGGACAGCGAACACTGAAGCTTTCTTT.

The gene calls are TRBV2 and TRBJ1-2, with TRBD1 identical over 10 bases. Germline CDR1 and CDR2: SNHLY and FYNNEI. The J segment lost 7 bases and the V segment lost 7 bases, leaving 9 bases of the junction unmatched. The CDR3 extends over 14 amino acids. The CDR3 here is CASTESTGGGGYTF. CDR3 nucleotide sequence: TGTGCCAGCACTGAGTCGACAGGGGGCGGTGGCTACACCTTC. The whole variable domain, remainder taken from reference TRBV2 and TRBJ1-2, is EPEVTQTPSHQVTQMGQEVILRCVPISNHLYFYWYRQILGQKVEFLVSFYNNEISEKSEIFDDQFSVERPDGSNFTLKIRSTKLEDSAMYFCASTESTGGGGYTFGSGTRLTVV.

This rearrangement joins TRBV30 to TRBJ1-2; D uncertain. Germline V lookup: CDR1 GTSNPN, CDR2 SVGIG (reference sequence). Trimming cost V 5 bases and J 2 bases, with 15 bases left between them. This CDR3 spans 14 amino acids. The CDR3 loop reads CAWGYDNRNYGYTF. In nucleotides, the CDR3 is TGTGCCTGGGGATACGACAATCGCAACTATGGCTACACCTTC. The full variable domain, completed using reference TRBV30 and TRBJ1-2, is SQTIHQWPATLVQPVGSPLSLECTVEGTSNPNLYWYRQAAGRGLQLLFYSVGIGQISSEVPQNLSASRPQDRQFILSSKKLLLSDSGFYLCAWGYDNRNYGYTFGSGTRLTVV.

The chain links TRBV5-6 to TRBJ2-3; TRBD2 matches at 8 bases. The CDR3 spans 16 residues. The junction had 5 bases not matched to a gene; V was cut back by 0 bases and J by 2 bases. The germline gives CDR1 SGHDT, CDR2 YYEEEE. The CDR3 DNA reads as TGTGCCAGCAGCTTGGTGGCGGGAGGCTTCACAGATACGCAGTATTTT. Translating it yields CASSLVAGGFTDTQYF.

The rearrangement joins TRBV5-6 to TRBJ2-1; D is undetermined. The germline CDR1 and CDR2 sequences are SGHDT and YYEEEE. The germline V and J ends were trimmed by 0 bases and 6 bases, with 13 bases remaining between them. This CDR3 region has 15 residues. Here the CDR3 DNA reads TGTGCCAGCAGCTTGGGAGGATTTACCGGCAATGAGCAGTTCTTC. Translation: CASSLGGFTGNEQFF.

V usage is TRBV29-1 and J usage is TRBJ1-2; no reliable D call. The germline V gene encodes CDR1 SQVTM and CDR2 ANQGSEA. The CDR3 runs to 13 residues. V was clipped by 5 bases and J by 0 bases, with 10 bases between them. The CDR3 sequence is CSVSVSTNYGYTF. CDR3 sequence (DNA): TGCAGCGTTTCTGTCAGTACTAACTATGGCTACACCTTC.

The chain couples TRBV6-5 to TRBJ1-1; the match to TRBD1 covers 9 bases. Germline CDR1 is MNHEY and CDR2 is SVGAGI. This CDR3 has 14 amino acids. Trimming removed 4 bases from V and 2 bases from J; junction bases left unmatched: 2. CDR3 DNA sequence: TGTGCCAGCAGTTGGACAGGGGACAACACTGAAGCTTTCTTT. Amino acid sequence: CASSWTGDNTEAFF.

The rearrangement links TRBV5-1 to TRBJ2-5; D perhaps matches TRBD1 (6 bases). Trimming took 0 bases from V and 1 from J, leaving 10 bases between them. This CDR3 is built from 15 residues. Germline V CDR1 and CDR2: SGHRS, YFSETQ. CDR3 bases: TGCGCCAGCAGCTTGGATACAGGGAGCCAAGAGACCCAGTACTTC. Its translation is CASSLDTGSQETQYF.

The chain recombines TRBV7-2 with TRBJ2-5; D may be TRBD1 (7 bases). The CDR3 extends over 11 amino acids. V was shortened by 5 bases and J by 10 bases, with 11 bases between the two germline ends. Germline V CDR1 and CDR2: SGHTA, FQGNSA. The CDR3 DNA reads TGTGCCAGCAGCCTCAGGGGGGACCAGTACTTC. Protein product: CASSLRGDQYF.